This entry is about one T cell receptor (beta chain). The antigen remains undetermined. This sample was taken from a study of persistence of HIV-infected CD4 T cells. The immunoSEQ assay was version 4, run in survey mode. Some clones are missing from TCRdb's copy, which holds only in-frame ones; the method was immunoSEQ multiplex PCR. The sample records roughly 28,000 clones, approximately 78% being singletons. Lysates of CMV-infected fibroblasts at 8 to 10 ug/mL stimulated these cells. Memory cells lacking CD40L and CD69 with high CD45RO were sorted. For around 20 hours, CD8-depleted PBMCs received anti-CD28/CD49d costimulation, a CD40-blocking antibody and enfuvirtide. Germline-derived CDR1 and CDR2 are SQVTM and ANQGSEA. Trimming cost V 5 bases and J 6 bases; bases outside gene matches: 5. There are 13 residues in the CDR3.

This chain uses TRBV29-1 with TRBJ1-4; 8 nucleotides match TRBD1. The receptor was derived from an adult woman with HIV who was CMV-seropositive. The starting material was CD4+ T cells sorted from PBMCs after roughly 18-hour stimulation, obtained from a patient who received antiretroviral therapy. CDR3 sequence reads: CSVFPQGDEKLFF. The CDR3 DNA is TGCAGCGTTTTCCCACAGGGGGATGAAAAACTGTTTTTT.